These 7 T cell receptor beta chains were sequenced from one sample in a study of cytomegalovirus exposure and HLA in healthy donors. The PCR was carried out with 60 Vbeta primers and 13 Jbeta primers. Data came from immunoSEQ multiplex PCR; TCRdb stores just in-frame clones and leaves some out. The data contain some 120,000 clones, over 75% of them singletons. Sequencing was done on a sample of PBMCs. The origin of the receptors is a woman between 40 and 55 years old in good health and CMV-seropositive.

The chain employs TRBV30 and TRBJ2-1; D possibly corresponds to TRBD2 (6 bases). CDR3 size: 13 residues. V lost 5 bases to trimming and J lost 7 bases, with 15 bases between them. Germline CDR1 GTSNPN, CDR2 SVGIG (reference sequence). Written as DNA, the CDR3 is TGTGCCTGGTCGGAGGGGACTGGGAATGAGCAGTTCTTC. Protein: CAWSEGTGNEQFF.

This chain uses TRBV11-1 with TRBJ2-2; no clear D gene. Trimming pared 5 bases from V and 1 base from J, leaving 8 bases between. The CDR3 spans 14 residues. The V gene's germline CDR1 is SGHAT and CDR2 FQDESV (reference sequence). The CDR3 region has the DNA TGTGCCAGCAGCCAGGCACAGAACACCGGGGAGCTGTTTTTT. This codes for CASSQAQNTGELFF. The whole variable domain, remainder taken from reference TRBV11-1 and TRBJ2-2, is EAEVAQSPRYKITEKSQAVAFWCDPISGHATLYWYRQILGQGPELLVQFQDESVVDDSQLPKDRFSAERLKGVDSTLKIQPAELGDSAMYLCASSQAQNTGELFFGEGSRLTVL.

In nucleotides, the CDR3 is TGCGCCAGCAGCCAAGGGGGGCCCAACTACGAGCAGTACTTC. It translates to CASSQGGPNYEQYF. The chain employs TRBV4-1 and TRBJ2-7; tentative D call: TRBD1 (6 bases). V lost 1 base, J lost 3 bases, and 10 bases lay in between. CDR1 and CDR2 from the germline V gene are MGHRA and YSYEKL. The CDR3 has 14 residues.

Concerning this clone itself: Other DNA sequences within the sample encode an identical CDR3. The chain recombines TRBV5-1 with TRBJ2-7; 9 nucleotides align to TRBD1. The CDR3 consists of 13 residues. V was clipped by 3 bases and J by 4 bases; unmatched bases: 2. Germline assignment: CDR1 SGHRS and CDR2 YFSETQ. The CDR3 coding sequence is TGCGCCAGCAGCTCGGGACAGGGTTACGAGCAGTACTTC. The encoded protein is CASSSGQGYEQYF.

This chain connects TRBV6-5 to TRBJ1-4; D gene ambiguous. This CDR3 contains 15 residues. Deletions cut 6 bases from V and 0 bases from J, with 11 bases between. CDR1 MNHEY and CDR2 SVGAGI come from the germline V gene. The CDR3 DNA reads as TGTGCCAGCAGGCGGTCCCCCGCAACTAATGAAAAACTGTTTTTT. Protein sequence: CASRRSPATNEKLFF.

With regard to this clone: It is unclear where the CDR3 begins or ends on the DNA, so no DNA is shown, and the CDR3 is as TCRdb lists it. V usage is TRBV19 and J usage is TRBJ2-3; the table names TRBD1, a call not compared with the DNA. Germline V gene data show CDR1 as LNHDA and CDR2 as SQIVND (reference sequence). Including both end residues, the CDR3 is 15 amino acids long. The CDR3 reads CASSFYSTLGNTQYF.

J is TRBJ1-2 and V is TRBV6-6; TRBD1 aligns across 9 bases. The CDR3 length is 14 residues. Trimming cost V 5 bases and J 4 bases; bases outside gene matches: 5. Germline V gene sequence: CDR1 MNHNY, CDR2 SVGAGI (reference sequence). CDR3 loop: CASSPDRGSYGYTF. As DNA, the CDR3 is TGTGCCAGCAGTCCGGACAGGGGCTCCTATGGCTACACCTTC.